A selection of T cell receptor beta chains follows, all from one sample in a study of T cells in Graves' hyperthyroidism and ophthalmopathy. Each CDR3 protein is one row after TCRdb ran MiXCR on the multiplex PCR reads. The data hold 350,000 to 400,000 distinct CDR3 sequences, with approximately 14% observed a single time. The sequencing sample was made of blood. These receptor sequences come from a woman in her fifties or sixties with Graves' hyperthyroidism. Both conserved end residues are part of each CDR3. A D gene is named only where the DNA matches it firmly. Size values are once, few and many counts, or a class for expanded clones, and some rows have none.

TRBJ1-1 | few | TRBV13 | NA | TGTGCCAGCAGCTCGCGTGGGCCCAGATTTAACACTGAAGCTTTCTTT | CASSSRGPRFNTEAFF
TRBJ2-7 | few | TRBV4-1 | TRBD1 | TGCGCCAGCAGCCCTCCAACGGACAGGGGCCACGAGCAGTACTTC | CASSPPTDRGHEQYF
TRBJ2-7 | many | TRBV12-3/TRBV12-4 | TRBD1 | TGTGCCAGCACTCCAGGGCGGGACAGGGGTCACGAGCAGTACTTC | CASTPGRDRGHEQYF
TRBJ2-7 | many | TRBV6-2/TRBV6-3 | NA | TGTGCCAGCAGTTACTCGGTGGGGTCCATCACCTACGAGCAGTACTTC | CASSYSVGSITYEQYF
TRBJ2-1 | few | TRBV5-1 | NA | TGCGCCAGCAGCTTGGGGACGGGATACAATGAGCAGTTCTTC | CASSLGTGYNEQFF
TRBJ2-5 | few | TRBV2 | NA | TGTGCCAGCAGTGAACTTTTTACAAGTGACCAGTACTTC | CASSELFTSDQYF
TRBJ2-3 | many | TRBV6-5 | TRBD2 | TGTGCCAGCAGTTACTCACGGGAGGCCAGCACAGATACGCAGTATTTT | CASSYSREASTDTQYF
TRBJ2-5 | many | TRBV7-8 | NA | TGTGCCAGCAGCCTGCTGGTAATGGGGGAGACCCAGTACTTC | CASSLLVMGETQYF
TRBJ2-1 | many | TRBV12-5 | TRBD2 | TGTGCTAGTGGTTTGGGGACTAGCGGGAGCAATGAGCAGTTCTTC | CASGLGTSGSNEQFF
TRBJ2-3 | NA | TRBV6-2/TRBV6-3 | NA | TGTGCCAGCAGTAGAGCGTTTAGCACAGATACGCAGTATTTT | CASSRAFSTDTQYF
TRBJ2-1 | many | TRBV28 | NA | TGTGCCAGCAGTTTGCACGTTAGGATAGCCCGGGGGCAGTTCTTC | CASSLHVRIARGQFF
TRBJ1-4 | NA | TRBV19 | TRBD1 | TGTGCCAGTAGGGCAAGGACAGGGGTTAATGAAAAACTGTTTTTT | CASRARTGVNEKLFF
TRBJ2-4 | NA | TRBV6-1 | NA | TGTGCCAGCAGCTCCACAGTAGCCAAAAACATTCAGTACTTC | CASSSTVAKNIQYF
TRBJ2-2 | few | TRBV4-1 | NA | TGCGCCAGCAGCCAAGGGCATCCGAACACCGGGGAGCTGTTTTTT | CASSQGHPNTGELFF
TRBJ1-4 | many | TRBV12-3/TRBV12-4 | TRBD1 | TGTGCCAGCAGTCCACCGGACAGGAGAAATGAAAAACTGTTTTTT | CASSPPDRRNEKLFF
TRBJ2-1 | NA | TRBV4-1 | NA | TGCGCCAGCACTCGGACTCTCTACAATGAGCAGTTCTTC | CASTRTLYNEQFF
TRBJ1-2 | few | TRBV5-1 | TRBD1 | TGCGCCAGCAGCTTGGTTCGGACAGGGGATGGCTACACCTTC | CASSLVRTGDGYTF
TRBJ2-1 | many | TRBV7-2 | TRBD2 | TGTGCCAGCAGCAACCCCCACGGGACTAGCGGGATTGGAGAGCAGTTCTTC | CASSNPHGTSGIGEQFF
TRBJ1-4 | many | TRBV6-1 | NA | TGTGCCAGCAGCCTGACAGGACAGAATGAAAAACTGTTTTTT | CASSLTGQNEKLFF
TRBJ2-1 | NA | TRBV19 | TRBD2 | TGTGCCAGTAGTCCCCACGGGAGGGCCAGTAATGAGCAGTTCTTC | CASSPHGRASNEQFF
TRBJ2-7 | many | TRBV28 | NA | TGTGCCAGCAGTTTCGACGGGGGCATTTACGAGCAGTACTTC | CASSFDGGIYEQYF
TRBJ1-4 | many | TRBV18 | NA | TGTGCCAGCTCACCCAGAGGCATGGCTAATGAAAAACTGTTTTTT | CASSPRGMANEKLFF
TRBJ1-2 | once | TRBV19 | TRBD1 | TGTGCCAGTAGTCCATCCGGGACAGGGCGACTCTATGGCTACACCTTC | CASSPSGTGRLYGYTF
TRBJ2-5 | many | TRBV9 | NA | TGTGCCAGCAGTAGAGGGTCGGTCGTCCAAGAGACCCAGTACTTC | CASSRGSVVQETQYF
TRBJ2-6 | many | TRBV12-3/TRBV12-4 | TRBD2 | TGTGCCAGCAGTCGTACTAGCGGGAGGGCCAGTGGGGCCAACGTCCTGACTTTC | CASSRTSGRASGANVLTF
TRBJ2-7 | many | TRBV6-5 | TRBD2 | TGTGCCAGCAGTTACTTGGCGGTAGCGGGAGTCAGTGTCTACGAGCAGTACTTC | CASSYLAVAGVSVYEQYF
TRBJ1-1 | many | TRBV20-1 | TRBD1 | TGCAGTGCTAGGGGGGGGACAGGGCGGGTGAACACTGAAGCTTTCTTT | CSARGGTGRVNTEAFF
TRBJ2-1 | many | TRBV5-1 | TRBD2 | TGCGCCAGCAGCTCCGGACTAGCGCCTACTTTTGAGCAGTTCTTC | CASSSGLAPTFEQFF
TRBJ2-5 | many | TRBV6-1 | NA | TGTGCCAGCAGTGATAGCCAGGCTCTTGACCAGTACTTC | CASSDSQALDQYF
TRBJ1-1 | many | TRBV30 | NA | TGTGCCTGGTCCCAGTACAGTGCCACTGAAGCTTTCTTT | CAWSQYSATEAFF
TRBJ2-1 | NA | TRBV7-9 | NA | TGTGCCAGCAGCTCGACCCGGACCAGCTCCTACAATGAGCAGTTCTTC | CASSSTRTSSYNEQFF
TRBJ2-1 | many | TRBV11-3 | NA | TGTGCCAGCAGCACACCCGAGCTTGATGAGCAGTTCTTC | CASSTPELDEQFF
TRBJ2-7 | NA | TRBV6-1 | TRBD2 | TGTGCCAGCAGGCCGACTAGCGGGAGATTGGGCGAGCAGTACTTC | CASRPTSGRLGEQYF
TRBJ2-4 | many | TRBV11-3 | NA | TGTGCCAGCAGCTTAGATACGAACATTCAGTACTTC | CASSLDTNIQYF